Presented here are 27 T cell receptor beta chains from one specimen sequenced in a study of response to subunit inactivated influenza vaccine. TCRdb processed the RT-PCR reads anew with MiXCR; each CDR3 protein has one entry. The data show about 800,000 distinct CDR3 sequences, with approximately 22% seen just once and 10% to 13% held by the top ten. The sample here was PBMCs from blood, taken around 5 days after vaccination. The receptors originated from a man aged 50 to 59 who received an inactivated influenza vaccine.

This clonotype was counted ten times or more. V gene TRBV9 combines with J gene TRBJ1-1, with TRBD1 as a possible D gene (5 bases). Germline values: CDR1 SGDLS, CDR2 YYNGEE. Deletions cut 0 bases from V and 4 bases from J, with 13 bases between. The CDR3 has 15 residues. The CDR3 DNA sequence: TGTGCCAGCAGCGTAGGTTTGGGGGAAGCCACTGAAGCTTTCTTT. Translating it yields CASSVGLGEATEAFF.

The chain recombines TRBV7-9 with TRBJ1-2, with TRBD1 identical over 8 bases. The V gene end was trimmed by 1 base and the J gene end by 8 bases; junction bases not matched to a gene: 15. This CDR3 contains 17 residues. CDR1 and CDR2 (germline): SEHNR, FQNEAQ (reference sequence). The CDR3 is CASSLDRGRRLERGYTF. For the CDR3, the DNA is TGTGCCAGCAGCTTAGACAGGGGGAGGCGACTGGAGCGCGGCTACACCTTC.

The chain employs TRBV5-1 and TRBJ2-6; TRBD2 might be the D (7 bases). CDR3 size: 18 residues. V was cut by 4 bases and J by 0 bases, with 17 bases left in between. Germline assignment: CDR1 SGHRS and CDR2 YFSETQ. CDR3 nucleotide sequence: TGCGCCAGCAGCGAACAGGGTCCGGGGGGCTCTGGGGCCAACGTCCTGACTTTC. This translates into CASSEQGPGGSGANVLTF.

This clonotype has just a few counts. CDR3 sequence reads: CASSPRLAGFRGTDTQYF. The CDR3 region has the DNA TGTGCCAGCAGTCCTCGACTAGCGGGCTTCCGAGGCACAGATACGCAGTATTTT. The J gene is TRBJ2-3, the V gene TRBV11-1; 10 nucleotides match TRBD2. Germline assignment: CDR1 SGHAT and CDR2 FQDESV (reference sequence). This CDR3 region has 18 residues. The trim removed 6 bases at V and 1 base at J, leaving 13 bases unmatched.

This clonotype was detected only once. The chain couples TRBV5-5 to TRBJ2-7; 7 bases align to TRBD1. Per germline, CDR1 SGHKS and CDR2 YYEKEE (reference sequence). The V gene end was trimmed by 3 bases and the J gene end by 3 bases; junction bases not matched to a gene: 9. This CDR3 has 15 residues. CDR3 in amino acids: CASSSHPAGGYEQYF. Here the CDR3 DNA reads TGTGCCAGCAGCTCCCACCCCGCAGGGGGCTACGAGCAGTACTTC.

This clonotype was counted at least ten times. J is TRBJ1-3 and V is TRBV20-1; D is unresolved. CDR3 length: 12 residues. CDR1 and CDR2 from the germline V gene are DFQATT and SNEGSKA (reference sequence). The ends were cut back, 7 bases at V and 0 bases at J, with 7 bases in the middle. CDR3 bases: TGCAGTGTGTCCTACTCTGGAAACACCATATATTTT. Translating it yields CSVSYSGNTIYF.

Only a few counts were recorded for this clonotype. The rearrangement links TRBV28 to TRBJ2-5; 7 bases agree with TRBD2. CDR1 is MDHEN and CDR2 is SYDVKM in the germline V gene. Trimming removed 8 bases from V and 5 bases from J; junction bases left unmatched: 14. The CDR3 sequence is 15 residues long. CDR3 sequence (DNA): TGTGCCAGCGGGGGGGGACGGGTTCCGGTTGAGACCCAGTACTTC. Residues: CASGGGRVPVETQYF.

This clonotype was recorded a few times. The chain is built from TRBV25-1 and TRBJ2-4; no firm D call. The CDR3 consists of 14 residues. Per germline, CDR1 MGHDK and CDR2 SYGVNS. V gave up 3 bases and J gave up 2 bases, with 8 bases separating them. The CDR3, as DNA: TGTGCCAGCAGTGATTCAGTTACCAAAAACATTCAGTACTTC. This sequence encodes CASSDSVTKNIQYF.

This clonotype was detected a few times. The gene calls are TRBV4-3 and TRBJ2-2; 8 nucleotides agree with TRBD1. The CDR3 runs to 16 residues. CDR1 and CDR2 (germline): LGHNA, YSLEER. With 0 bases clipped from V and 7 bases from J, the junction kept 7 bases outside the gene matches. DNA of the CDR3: TGCGCCAGCAGCCAAGACCCGGGACAGGCCTACGGGGAGCTGTTTTTT. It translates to CASSQDPGQAYGELFF.

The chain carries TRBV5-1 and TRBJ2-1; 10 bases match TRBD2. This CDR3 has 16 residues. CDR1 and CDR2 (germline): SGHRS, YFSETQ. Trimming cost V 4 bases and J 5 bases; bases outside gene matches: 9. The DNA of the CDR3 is TGCGCCAGCAGCCCTGACCCTAGCGGGAGACACAATGAGCAGTTCTTC. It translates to CASSPDPSGRHNEQFF.

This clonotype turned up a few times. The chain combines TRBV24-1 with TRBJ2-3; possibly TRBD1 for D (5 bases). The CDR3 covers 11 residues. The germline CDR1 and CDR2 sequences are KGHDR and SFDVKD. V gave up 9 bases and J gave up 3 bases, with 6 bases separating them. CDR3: CATGQTDTQYF. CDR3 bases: TGTGCCACCGGACAAACAGATACGCAGTATTTT.

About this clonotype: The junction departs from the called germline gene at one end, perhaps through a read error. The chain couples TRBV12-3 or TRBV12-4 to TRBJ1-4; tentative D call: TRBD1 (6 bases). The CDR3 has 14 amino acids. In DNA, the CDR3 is TGTGCCAGCAGCAATACAGGGATCCGTGAAAAACTGGTTTTT. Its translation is CASSNTGIREKLVF.

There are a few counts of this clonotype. The CDR3 sequence: CASSFSEISNEQFF. CDR3 bases: TGTGCCAGCAGCTTTTCGGAAATCTCGAATGAGCAGTTCTTC. J is TRBJ2-1 and V is TRBV5-6; D is uncertain. Germline assignment: CDR1 SGHDT and CDR2 YYEEEE. V was shortened by 2 bases and J by 7 bases, with 13 bases between the two germline ends. This CDR3 contains 14 residues.

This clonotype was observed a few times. DNA for the CDR3: TGCGCCAGCAGCCAAGCACAGGGGTGGTACAATGAGCAGTTCTTC. Translated: CASSQAQGWYNEQFF. The genes are TRBV4-3 and TRBJ2-1; 7 bases map to TRBD1. The CDR3 runs 15 residues. Trimming took 1 base from V and 4 from J; bases not matched to a gene: 4. Per germline, CDR1 LGHNA and CDR2 YSLEER.

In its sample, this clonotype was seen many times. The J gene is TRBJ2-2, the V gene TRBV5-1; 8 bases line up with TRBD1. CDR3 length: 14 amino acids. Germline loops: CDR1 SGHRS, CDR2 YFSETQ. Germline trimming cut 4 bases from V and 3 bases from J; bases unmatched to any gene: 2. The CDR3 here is CASSLDRDTGELFF. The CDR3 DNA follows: TGCGCCAGCAGCCTGGACAGGGACACCGGGGAGCTGTTTTTT.

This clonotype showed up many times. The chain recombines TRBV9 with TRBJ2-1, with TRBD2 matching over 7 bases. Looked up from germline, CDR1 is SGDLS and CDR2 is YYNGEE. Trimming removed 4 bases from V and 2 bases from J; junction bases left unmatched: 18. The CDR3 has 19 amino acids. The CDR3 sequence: CASSTSRDRDYVPYNEQFF. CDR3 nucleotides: TGTGCCAGCAGCACTAGTAGAGACCGGGACTATGTCCCCTACAATGAGCAGTTCTTC. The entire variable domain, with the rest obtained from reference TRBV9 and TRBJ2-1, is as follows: DSGVTQTPKHLITATGQRVTLRCSPRSGDLSVYWYQQSLDQGLQFLIQYYNGEERAKGNILERFSAQQFPDLHSELNLSSLELGDSALYFCASSTSRDRDYVPYNEQFFGPGTRLTVL.

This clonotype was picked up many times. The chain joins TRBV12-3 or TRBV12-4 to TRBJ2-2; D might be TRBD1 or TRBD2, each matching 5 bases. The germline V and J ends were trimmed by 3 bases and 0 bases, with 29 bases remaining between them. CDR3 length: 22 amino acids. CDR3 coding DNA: TGTGCCAGCAGTTTGAAAGGTCTCCGGGGCCTCCTTCTAGACACGAACACCGGGGAGCTGTTTTTT. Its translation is CASSLKGLRGLLLDTNTGELFF.

The CDR3 sequence: CASSPPGTAVVESGANVLTF. The CDR3 DNA sequence: TGTGCCAGCAGTCCCCCCGGGACAGCCGTGGTTGAATCTGGGGCCAACGTCCTGACTTTC. The V gene is TRBV28, the J gene TRBJ2-6, with 7 bases that match TRBD1. The V and J ends lost 5 bases and 1 base, in that order; junction bases with no gene match: 17. The germline gives CDR1 MDHEN, CDR2 SYDVKM. CDR3 length: 20 residues.

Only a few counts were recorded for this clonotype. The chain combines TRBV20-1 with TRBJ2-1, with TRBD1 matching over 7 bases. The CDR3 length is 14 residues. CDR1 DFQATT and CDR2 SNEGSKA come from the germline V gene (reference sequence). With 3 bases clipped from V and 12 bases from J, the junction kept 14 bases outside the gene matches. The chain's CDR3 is CSASWRQGDIGQFF. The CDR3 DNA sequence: TGCAGTGCTAGTTGGAGACAGGGAGATATCGGGCAGTTCTTC.

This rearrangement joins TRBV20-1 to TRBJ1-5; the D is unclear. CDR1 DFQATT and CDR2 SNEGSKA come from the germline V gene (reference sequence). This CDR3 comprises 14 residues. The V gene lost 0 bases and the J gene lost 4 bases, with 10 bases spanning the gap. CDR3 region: CSARDPESNQPQHF. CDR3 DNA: TGCAGTGCTAGAGATCCGGAGAGTAATCAGCCCCAGCATTTT.

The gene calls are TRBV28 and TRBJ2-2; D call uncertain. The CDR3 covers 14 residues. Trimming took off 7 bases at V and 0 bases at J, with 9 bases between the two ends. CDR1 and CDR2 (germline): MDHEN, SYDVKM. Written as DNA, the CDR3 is TGTGCCAGCATTGCCGGGCCGAACACCGGGGAGCTGTTTTTT. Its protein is CASIAGPNTGELFF.

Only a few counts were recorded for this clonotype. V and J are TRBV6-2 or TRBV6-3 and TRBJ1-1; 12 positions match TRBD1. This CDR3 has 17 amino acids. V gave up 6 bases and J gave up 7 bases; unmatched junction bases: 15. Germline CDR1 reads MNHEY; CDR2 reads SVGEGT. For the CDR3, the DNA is TGTGCCAGCAGCCCCGCTTGGGACAGGGGGCGATTGGGTGAAGCTTTCTTT. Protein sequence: CASSPAWDRGRLGEAFF.

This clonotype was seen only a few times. CDR3 in DNA: TGCAGTGCTAGATCAAGCAGAGGGTGGCAAGAGACCCAGTACTTC. Amino acids: CSARSSRGWQETQYF. This chain joins TRBV20-1 and TRBJ2-5; the D gene is possibly TRBD2 (5 bases). The germline gives CDR1 DFQATT, CDR2 SNEGSKA (reference sequence). V dropped 2 bases and J dropped 2 bases, with 15 bases sitting between them. This CDR3 is built from 15 residues.

The CDR3 sequence is CSAEDRTAGGAKNIQYF. The CDR3 nucleotides read TGCAGTGCCGAAGATAGAACCGCGGGAGGTGCCAAAAACATTCAGTACTTC. The J gene is TRBJ2-4, the V gene TRBV20-1; 8 nucleotides match TRBD2. CDR3 length equals 17 residues. V was pared by 6 bases and J by 1 base, with 14 bases of the junction left unmatched. Germline CDR1 DFQATT, CDR2 SNEGSKA (reference sequence).

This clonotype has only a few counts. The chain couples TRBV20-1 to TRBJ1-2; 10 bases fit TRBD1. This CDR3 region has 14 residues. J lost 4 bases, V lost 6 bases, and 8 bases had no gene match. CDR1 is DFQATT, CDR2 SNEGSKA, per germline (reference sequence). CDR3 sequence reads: CSAQGQGMGYGYTF. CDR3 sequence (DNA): TGCAGTGCCCAGGGACAGGGGATGGGCTATGGCTACACCTTC.

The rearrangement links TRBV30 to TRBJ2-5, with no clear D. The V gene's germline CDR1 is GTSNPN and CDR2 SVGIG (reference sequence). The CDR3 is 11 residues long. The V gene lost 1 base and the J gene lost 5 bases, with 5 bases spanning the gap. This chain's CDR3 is CAWSEWETQYF. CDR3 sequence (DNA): TGTGCCTGGAGTGAATGGGAGACCCAGTACTTC.

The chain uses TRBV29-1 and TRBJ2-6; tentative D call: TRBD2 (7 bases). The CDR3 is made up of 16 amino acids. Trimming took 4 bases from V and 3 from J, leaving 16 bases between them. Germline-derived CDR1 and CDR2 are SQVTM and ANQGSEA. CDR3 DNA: TGCAGCGTTGCGGGGGGCGCTTTTGGTGGGGCCAACGTCCTGACTTTC. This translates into CSVAGGAFGGANVLTF.